One sample yielded the 11 T cell receptor beta chains listed below, sequenced in a study of cytotoxic CD8 clonotypes in ibrutinib-treated CLL. Only in-frame clones appear in the TCRdb table, and some are missing; sequencing was by immunoSEQ multiplex PCR. This table has fewer than 400,000 clones, 67% appearing once. The material was PBMCs, obtained after 36 months of ibrutinib treatment. These TCRs come from a human donor with chronic lymphocytic leukemia.

The V and J genes are TRBV20-1 and TRBJ2-1, with D perhaps TRBD1 (6 bases). The CDR3 sequence is 11 residues long. V was trimmed by 2 bases and J by 9 bases, leaving 8 bases between them. From germline, CDR1 is DFQATT and CDR2 SNEGSKA (reference sequence). The CDR3 reads CSARLGGEQFF. In nucleotides, the CDR3 is TGCAGTGCTAGACTAGGGGGTGAGCAGTTCTTC.

This clone has more than one count but fewer than ten. The chain has TRBV2 and TRBJ2-3, with 7 bases fitting TRBD2. The CDR3 runs to 12 residues. The germline V gene has CDR1 SNHLY and CDR2 FYNNEI. With V trimmed by 9 bases and J by 2 bases, 2 bases remained unmatched. The CDR3 DNA is TGTGCCAGGAGCGGGGTCACAGATACGCAGTATTTT. It specifies CARSGVTDTQYF. Full variable domain (remainder filled in from reference TRBV2 and TRBJ2-3): EPEVTQTPSHQVTQMGQEVILRCVPISNHLYFYWYRQILGQKVEFLVSFYNNEISEKSEIFDDQFSVERPDGSNFTLKIRSTKLEDSAMYFCARSGVTDTQYFGPGTRLTVL.

This chain links TRBV15 with TRBJ2-3; 9 nucleotides line up with TRBD1. Germline CDR1 reads LNHNV; CDR2 reads YYDKDF (reference sequence). The CDR3 sequence is 15 residues long. J lost 7 bases, V lost 3 bases, and 8 bases had no gene match. CDR3 amino acids: CATSSRDRVVHTQYF. As DNA, the CDR3 is TGTGCCACCAGCAGCCGGGACAGGGTTGTGCATACGCAGTATTTT.

V is TRBV27 and J is TRBJ2-1, with D hard to call. V was cut by 0 bases and J by 5 bases, with 11 bases left in between. The CDR3 is made up of 15 amino acids. Per germline, CDR1 MNHEY and CDR2 SMNVEV (reference sequence). CDR3 amino acids: CASSLSSRRDNEQFF. For the CDR3, the DNA is TGTGCCAGCAGTTTATCGTCGAGGCGAGACAATGAGCAGTTCTTC.

The genes are TRBV5-1 and TRBJ1-4, with unresolved D. The CDR3 consists of 16 residues. The V gene lost 5 bases and the J gene lost 5 bases, with 19 bases spanning the gap. CDR1 is SGHRS, CDR2 YFSETQ, per germline. The CDR3 spells CASSYKPDPWNEKLFF. The CDR3, as DNA: TGCGCCAGCAGTTATAAACCGGACCCCTGGAATGAAAAACTGTTTTTT.

The rearrangement joins TRBV27 to TRBJ2-1; possibly TRBD1 or TRBD2 for D (6 bases each). The V gene's germline CDR1 is MNHEY and CDR2 SMNVEV (reference sequence). This CDR3 region has 12 residues. Trimming took 2 bases from V and 11 from J, leaving 10 bases between them. The CDR3 DNA reads TGTGCCAGCAGTTTAGTAGGGGGGAAGCAGTTCTTC. It encodes CASSLVGGKQFF.

This clone was seen a handful of times. V gene TRBV19 combines with J gene TRBJ2-3, with 8 bases lining up with TRBD1. The germline CDR1 and CDR2 sequences are LNHDA and SQIVND (reference sequence). The ends lost 9 bases at V and 2 bases at J; junction bases unmatched: 7. The CDR3 consists of 14 residues. Here the CDR3 reads CASGAGGLTDTQYF. CDR3 DNA sequence: TGTGCCAGCGGGGCAGGGGGCCTCACAGATACGCAGTATTTT. Variable domain in full (rest from reference TRBV19 and TRBJ2-3): DGGITQSPKYLFRKEGQNVTLSCEQNLNHDAMYWYRQDPGQGLRLIYYSQIVNDFQKGDIAEGYSVSREKKESFPLTVTSAQKNPTAFYLCASGAGGLTDTQYFGPGTRLTVL.

The chain has TRBV11-2 and TRBJ1-6, with D perhaps matching TRBD1 (6 bases). The CDR3 has 15 amino acids. The V gene lost 3 bases and the J gene lost 4 bases, with 10 bases spanning the gap. Germline CDR1 reads SGHAT; CDR2 reads FQNNGV. CDR3 loop: CASSFDRPYNSPLHF. CDR3 bases: TGTGCCAGCAGCTTCGACAGGCCTTATAATTCACCCCTCCACTTT.

This clone was observed a handful of times. This chain uses TRBV6-5 with TRBJ1-6; D is perhaps TRBD1 (5 bases). The V gene lost 2 bases and the J gene lost 10 bases, with 15 bases spanning the gap. Germline CDR1 MNHEY, CDR2 SVGAGI. This CDR3 contains 15 residues. DNA of the CDR3: TGTGCCAGCAGTTACCTCCTCCGGGCAGGGTCACCCCTCCACTTT. Its protein product is CASSYLLRAGSPLHF.

The chain joins TRBV5-4 to TRBJ2-7; TRBD1 might be the D (6 bases). Trimming took off 1 base at V and 0 bases at J, with 8 bases between the two ends. The length of the CDR3 is 14 residues. Germline V lookup: CDR1 SGHNT, CDR2 YYREEE (reference sequence). The CDR3 bases are TGTGCCAGCAGCTTGAAGACAGGCTCCTACGAGCAGTACTTC. It specifies CASSLKTGSYEQYF.

The chain joins TRBV9 to TRBJ2-1; no reliable D call. The CDR3 sequence is 12 residues long. Germline V gene sequence: CDR1 SGDLS, CDR2 YYNGEE. Trimming shortened V by 3 bases and J by 9 bases, and 10 bases separated the two germline ends. The CDR3 here is CASSAATPEQFF. The CDR3 nucleotides are TGTGCCAGCAGCGCTGCTACCCCTGAGCAGTTCTTC.